This note documents a single T cell receptor (beta chain) sequence. Profiled with immunoSEQ multiplex PCR; TCRdb holds only in-frame clones, not every one. This sample has tens of thousands of clones, with 94% found just once. The data were obtained in a study of OX40 agonist ivuxolimab in advanced cancers. The overall study: Three patients got partial responses; one had hepatocellular carcinoma and two had cutaneous melanoma.

The specimen comprised CD4+ or CD8+ T cells sorted from blood, sampled in a trial of the OX40 agonist ivuxolimab. This TCR derives from an adult with an advanced solid tumor such as melanoma, head and neck, liver or kidney cancer.

CDR3 DNA: TGTGCCAGCAGCCTCCTTGTTAGCAACACTGAAGCTTTCTTT. It encodes CASSLLVSNTEAFF. The rearrangement uses TRBV28 and TRBJ1-1; D not resolved. Trimming cost V 6 bases and J 2 bases, with 13 bases left between them. The length of the CDR3 is 14 residues. Germline V gives CDR1 MDHEN, CDR2 SYDVKM.